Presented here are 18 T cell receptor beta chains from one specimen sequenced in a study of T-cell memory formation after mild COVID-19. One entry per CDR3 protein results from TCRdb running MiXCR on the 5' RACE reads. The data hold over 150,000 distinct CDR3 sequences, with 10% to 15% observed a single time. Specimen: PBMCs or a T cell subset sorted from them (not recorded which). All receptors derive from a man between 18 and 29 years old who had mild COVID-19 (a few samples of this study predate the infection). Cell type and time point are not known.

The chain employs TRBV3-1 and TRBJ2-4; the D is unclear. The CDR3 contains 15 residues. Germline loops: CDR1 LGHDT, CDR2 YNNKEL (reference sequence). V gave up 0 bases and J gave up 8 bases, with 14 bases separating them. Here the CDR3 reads CASSQDSVRWDIQYF. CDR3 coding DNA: TGTGCCAGCAGCCAAGATTCGGTCCGGTGGGACATTCAGTACTTC. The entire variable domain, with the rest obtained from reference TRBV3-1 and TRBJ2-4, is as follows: DTAVSQTPKYLVTQMGNDKSIKCEQNLGHDTMYWYKQDSKKFLKIMFSYNNKELIINETVPNRFSPKSPDKAHLNLHINSLELGDSAVYFCASSQDSVRWDIQYFGAGTRLSVL.

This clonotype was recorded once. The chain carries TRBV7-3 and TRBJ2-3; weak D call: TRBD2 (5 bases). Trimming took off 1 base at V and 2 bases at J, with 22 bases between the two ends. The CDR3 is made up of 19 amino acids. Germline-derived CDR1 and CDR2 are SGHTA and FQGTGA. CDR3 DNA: TGTGCCAGCAGCTTAAACCCGGGCAGCCCTAGCTGGCCCACAGATACGCAGTATTTT. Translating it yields CASSLNPGSPSWPTDTQYF.

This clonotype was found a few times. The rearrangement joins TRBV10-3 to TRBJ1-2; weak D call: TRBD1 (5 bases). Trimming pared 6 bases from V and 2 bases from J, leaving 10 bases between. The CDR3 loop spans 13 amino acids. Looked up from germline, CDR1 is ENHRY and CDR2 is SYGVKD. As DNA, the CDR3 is TGTGCCATCAGAGGGGACCTGAACTATGGCTACACCTTC. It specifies CAIRGDLNYGYTF.

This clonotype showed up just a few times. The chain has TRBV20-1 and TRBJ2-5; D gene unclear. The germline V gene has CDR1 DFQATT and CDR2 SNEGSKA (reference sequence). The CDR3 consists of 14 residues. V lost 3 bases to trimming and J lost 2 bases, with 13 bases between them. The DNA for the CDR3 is TGCAGTGCTAGCAGTCTCGGGTGGCAAGAGACCCAGTACTTC. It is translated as CSASSLGWQETQYF.

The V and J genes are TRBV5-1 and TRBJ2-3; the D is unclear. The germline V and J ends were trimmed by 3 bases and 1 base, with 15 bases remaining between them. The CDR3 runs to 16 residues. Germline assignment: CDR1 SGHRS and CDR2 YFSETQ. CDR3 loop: CASSWTWNEGTDTQYF. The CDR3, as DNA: TGCGCCAGCAGCTGGACCTGGAATGAAGGCACAGATACGCAGTATTTT.

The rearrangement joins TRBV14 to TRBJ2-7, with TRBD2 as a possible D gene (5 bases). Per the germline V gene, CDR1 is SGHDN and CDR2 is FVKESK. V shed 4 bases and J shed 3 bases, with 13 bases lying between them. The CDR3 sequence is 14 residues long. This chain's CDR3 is CASSRGDKYYEQYV. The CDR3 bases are TGTGCCAGCAGCCGGGGAGACAAGTACTACGAGCAGTACGTC.

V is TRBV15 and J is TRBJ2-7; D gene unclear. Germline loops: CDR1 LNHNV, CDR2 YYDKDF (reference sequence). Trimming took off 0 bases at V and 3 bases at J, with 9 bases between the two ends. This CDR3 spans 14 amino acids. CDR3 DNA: TGTGCCACCAGCAGAGATAAAGGAGACTACGAGCAGTACTTC. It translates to CATSRDKGDYEQYF. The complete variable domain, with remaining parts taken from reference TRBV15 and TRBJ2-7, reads DAMVIQNPRYQVTQFGKPVTLSCSQTLNHNVMYWYQQKSSQAPKLLFHYYDKDFNNEADTPDNFQSRRPNTSFCFLDIRSPGLGDTAMYLCATSRDKGDYEQYFGPGTRLTVT.

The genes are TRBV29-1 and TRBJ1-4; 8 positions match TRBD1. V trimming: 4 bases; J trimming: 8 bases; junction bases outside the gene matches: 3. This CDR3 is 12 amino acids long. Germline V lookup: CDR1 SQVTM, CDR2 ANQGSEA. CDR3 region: CSVGPGGEKLFF. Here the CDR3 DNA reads TGCAGCGTTGGACCAGGGGGCGAAAAACTGTTTTTT. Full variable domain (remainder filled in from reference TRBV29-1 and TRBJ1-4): SAVISQKPSRDICQRGTSLTIQCQVDSQVTMMFWYRQQPGQSLTLIATANQGSEATYESGFVIDKFPISRPNLTFSTLTVSNMSPEDSSIYLCSVGPGGEKLFFGSGTQLSVL.

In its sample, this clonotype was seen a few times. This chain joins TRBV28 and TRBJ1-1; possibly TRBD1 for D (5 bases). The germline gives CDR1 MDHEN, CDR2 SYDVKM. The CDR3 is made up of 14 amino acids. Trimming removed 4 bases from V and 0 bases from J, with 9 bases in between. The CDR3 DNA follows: TGTGCCAGCAGTTCCGGGACGATGAACACTGAAGCTTTCTTT. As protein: CASSSGTMNTEAFF.

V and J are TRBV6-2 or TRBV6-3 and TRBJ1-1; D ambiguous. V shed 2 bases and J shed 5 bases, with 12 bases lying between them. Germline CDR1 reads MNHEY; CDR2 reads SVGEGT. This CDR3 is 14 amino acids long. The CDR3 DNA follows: TGTGCCAGCAGTTACGGCAGTTATAGGACTGAAGCTTTCTTT. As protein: CASSYGSYRTEAFF.

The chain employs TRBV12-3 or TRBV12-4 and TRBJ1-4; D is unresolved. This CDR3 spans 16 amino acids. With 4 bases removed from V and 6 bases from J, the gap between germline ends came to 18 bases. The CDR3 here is CASSSAQSLTYEKLFF. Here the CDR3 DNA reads TGTGCCAGCAGTTCTGCTCAGTCCCTGACCTATGAAAAACTGTTTTTT.

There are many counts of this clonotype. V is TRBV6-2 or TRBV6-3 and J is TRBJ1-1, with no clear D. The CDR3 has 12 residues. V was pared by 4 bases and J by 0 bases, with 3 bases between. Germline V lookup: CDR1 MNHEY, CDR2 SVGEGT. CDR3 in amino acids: CASSWMNTEAFF. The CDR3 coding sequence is TGTGCCAGCAGTTGGATGAACACTGAAGCTTTCTTT.

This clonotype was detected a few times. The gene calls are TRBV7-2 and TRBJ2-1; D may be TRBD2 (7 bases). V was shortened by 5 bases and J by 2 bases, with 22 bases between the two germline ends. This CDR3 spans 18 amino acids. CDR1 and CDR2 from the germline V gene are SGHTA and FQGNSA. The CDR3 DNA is TGTGCCAGCAGCCCACAGTGGGGGGGCGGGGCTACCTACAATGAGCAGTTCTTC. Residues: CASSPQWGGGATYNEQFF.

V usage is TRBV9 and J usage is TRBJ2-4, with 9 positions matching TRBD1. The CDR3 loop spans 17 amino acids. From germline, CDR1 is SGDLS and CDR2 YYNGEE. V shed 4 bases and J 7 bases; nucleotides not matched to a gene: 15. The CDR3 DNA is TGTGCCAGCAGCCCGACAGTCCGGGACAGGGCTCGGAACATTCAGTACTTC. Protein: CASSPTVRDRARNIQYF.

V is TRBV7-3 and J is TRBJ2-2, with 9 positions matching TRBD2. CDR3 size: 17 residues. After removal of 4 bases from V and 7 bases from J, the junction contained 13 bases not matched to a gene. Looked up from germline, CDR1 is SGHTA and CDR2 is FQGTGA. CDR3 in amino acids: CASSSTISGGRGGELFF. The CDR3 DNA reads TGTGCCAGCAGCTCCACGATCAGCGGGGGGCGTGGCGGGGAGCTGTTTTTT.

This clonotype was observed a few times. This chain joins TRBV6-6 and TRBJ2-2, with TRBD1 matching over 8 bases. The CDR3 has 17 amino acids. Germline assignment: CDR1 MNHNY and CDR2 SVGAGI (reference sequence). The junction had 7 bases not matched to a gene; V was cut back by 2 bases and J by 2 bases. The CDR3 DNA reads TGTGCCAGCAGTTACGGCTGGACAGGGTATAACACCGGGGAGCTGTTTTTT. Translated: CASSYGWTGYNTGELFF.

The CDR3 region is CSSSSGGSQETQYF. The DNA for the CDR3 is TGCAGCTCGAGTAGCGGGGGGTCTCAAGAGACCCAGTACTTC. The V gene is TRBV29-1, the J gene TRBJ2-5; 10 positions match TRBD2. J was trimmed by 2 bases and V by 8 bases; bases with no gene match: 8. Germline lookup yields CDR1 SQVTM and CDR2 ANQGSEA. The CDR3 runs to 14 residues.

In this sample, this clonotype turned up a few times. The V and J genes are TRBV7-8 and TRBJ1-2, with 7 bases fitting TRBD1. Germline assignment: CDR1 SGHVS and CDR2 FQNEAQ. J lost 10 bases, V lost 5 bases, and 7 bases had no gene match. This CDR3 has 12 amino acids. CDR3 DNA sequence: TGTGCCAGCAGCCCACAGGGGCCCAACTACACCTTC. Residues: CASSPQGPNYTF.